These 5 T cell receptor beta chains were all obtained from the same sample, sequenced in a study of molecular identifiers for immune sequencing clone quantification. MiXCR, applied by TCRdb to the PCR reads, yields one record per CDR3 protein. Here the sample spans approximately 590,000 distinct CDR3 sequences, roughly 23% being singletons. What was sequenced was naive CD8+ T cells from blood, with Jurkat cell RNA spiked in. The subset is: FACS-sorted CD8+CD4-CCR7+CD45RA+ naive T cells. Source of these receptors: a human donor in good health. Some libraries in this study had Jurkat cell RNA spiked in.

This clonotype was counted many times. The rearrangement links TRBV19 to TRBJ1-2; TRBD1 agrees at 7 bases. With 0 bases clipped from V and 0 bases from J, the junction kept 10 bases outside the gene matches. This CDR3 is built from 18 residues. Per germline, CDR1 LNHDA and CDR2 SQIVND (reference sequence). DNA for the CDR3: TGTGCCAGTAGTATAGAGGATGGGACAGTCCTCACTAACTATGGCTACACCTTC. This gives the protein CASSIEDGTVLTNYGYTF.

This clonotype occurred many times. The chain joins TRBV7-3 to TRBJ1-6; D gene unclear. Deletions cut 4 bases from V and 10 bases from J, with 8 bases between. Germline CDR1 is SGHTA and CDR2 is FQGTGA. The CDR3 totals 12 residues. CDR3 region: CASSSPGSPLHF. DNA for the CDR3: TGTGCCAGCAGCTCCCCGGGATCACCCCTCCACTTT.

This clonotype was seen ten or more times. This chain joins TRBV6-5 and TRBJ2-3; D uncertain. Trimming left V 3 bases short and J 5 bases short, with 3 bases between. CDR1 is MNHEY, CDR2 SVGAGI, per germline. CDR3 length: 11 amino acids. CDR3 amino acids: CASSYRDTQYF. The DNA for the CDR3 is TGTGCCAGCAGTTATCGAGATACGCAGTATTTT.

Only a few counts were recorded for this clonotype. The chain combines TRBV10-1 with TRBJ2-3; TRBD2 aligns across 10 bases. CDR3 length equals 15 residues. Trimming removed 4 bases from V and 4 bases from J; junction bases left unmatched: 5. The germline V gene encodes CDR1 WNHNN and CDR2 SYGVQD (reference sequence). This CDR3 is CASSALAGGADTQYF. In DNA form, the CDR3 reads TGCGCCAGCAGTGCCTTAGCGGGGGGAGCAGATACGCAGTATTTT.

This chain uses TRBV6-2 or TRBV6-3 with TRBJ2-7; 11 bases match TRBD2. The germline V gene encodes CDR1 MNHEY and CDR2 SVGEGT. CDR3 length: 15 amino acids. Trimming cost V 0 bases and J 6 bases; bases outside gene matches: 4. The CDR3 nucleotides read TGTGCCAGCAGTTACTCTGAACTAGCGGGAGTCGAGCAGTACTTC. It encodes CASSYSELAGVEQYF.